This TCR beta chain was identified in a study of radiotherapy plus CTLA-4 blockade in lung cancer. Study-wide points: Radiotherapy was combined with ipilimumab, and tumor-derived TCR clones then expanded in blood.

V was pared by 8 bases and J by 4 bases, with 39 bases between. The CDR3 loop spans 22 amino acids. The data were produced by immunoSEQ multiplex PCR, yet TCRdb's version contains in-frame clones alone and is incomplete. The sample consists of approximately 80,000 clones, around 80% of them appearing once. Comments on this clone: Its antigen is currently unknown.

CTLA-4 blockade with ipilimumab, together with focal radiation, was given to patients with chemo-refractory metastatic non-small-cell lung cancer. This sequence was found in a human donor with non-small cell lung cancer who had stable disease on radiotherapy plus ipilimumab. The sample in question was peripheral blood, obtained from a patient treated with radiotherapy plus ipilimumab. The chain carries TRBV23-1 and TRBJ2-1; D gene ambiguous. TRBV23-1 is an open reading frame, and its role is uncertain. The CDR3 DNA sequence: TGCGCCAGCCAAGCTAGGGCGTTGGTGGCTACTATCCTGGGCCTAAATTACAATGAGCAGTTCTTC. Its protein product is CASQARALVATILGLNYNEQFF.